This is a list of T cell receptor beta chains from one sample in a study of cytomegalovirus exposure and HLA in healthy donors. Sequencing was performed with immunoSEQ multiplex PCR; in TCRdb, only in-frame clones are kept and a portion is missing. The sample shows more than 80,000 clones, roughly three fifths of them seen only once. Sequenced input: PBMCs. These receptor sequences come from a man in his sixties in good health and CMV-seronegative. Both conserved end residues are part of each CDR3. Fields, in order: D gene, J gene, V gene, clone size, CDR3 DNA, CDR3 protein. A D gene is named only where the DNA matches it firmly. Clone size is not always given. Where it is, it says once, few, many or a class for expanded clones.

D: TRBD2
J: TRBJ2-3
V: TRBV7-3
size: -
DNA: TGTGCCAGCAGCCCCAACGGGGGGACAGATACGCAGTATTTT
CDR3: CASSPNGGTDTQYF

D: TRBD2
J: TRBJ2-3
V: TRBV7-9
size: few
DNA: TGTGCCAGCAGCTTTGGCATTAATCGCGGGAGAGATACGCAGTATTTT
CDR3: CASSFGINRGRDTQYF

D: TRBD2
J: TRBJ2-1
V: TRBV5-4
size: -
DNA: TGTGCCAGCTCGTCCGGGGGGGACAATGAGCAGTTCTTC
CDR3: CASSSGGDNEQFF

D: TRBD1
J: TRBJ2-7
V: TRBV19
size: -
DNA: TGTGCCAGTAGTATCGGACAGGGAAGTCCCTACGAGCAGTACTTC
CDR3: CASSIGQGSPYEQYF

D: TRBD1
J: TRBJ2-7
V: TRBV29-1
size: few
DNA: TGCAGCGTTGAAGCGGACAGGGGGACCTACGAGCAGTACTTC
CDR3: CSVEADRGTYEQYF

D: TRBD1
J: TRBJ1-2
V: TRBV5-1
size: -
DNA: TGCGCCAGCAGCTCTACCCCGGGACAGGGGAGAGGCTACACCTTC
CDR3: CASSSTPGQGRGYTF

D: -
J: TRBJ1-1
V: TRBV2
size: -
DNA: TGTGCCAGCAGTGAGGTCCGAGCCTACACTGAAGCTTTCTTT
CDR3: CASSEVRAYTEAFF

D: TRBD1
J: TRBJ2-2
V: TRBV7-9
size: -
DNA: TGTTCCAGCAGCCGGACAGGGGTTAACACCGGGGAGCTGTTTTTT
CDR3: CSSSRTGVNTGELFF

D: TRBD1
J: TRBJ1-2
V: TRBV30
size: -
DNA: TGTGCCTGGAGTGTTGACAGGGGGCGTTCGGTTAACTATGGCTACACCTTC
CDR3: CAWSVDRGRSVNYGYTF

D: TRBD1
J: TRBJ1-2
V: TRBV10-3
size: -
DNA: TGTGCCATCACCGAATTCGGGACAGGGACGCAGGACTATGGCTACACCTTC
CDR3: CAITEFGTGTQDYGYTF

D: -
J: TRBJ2-7
V: TRBV28
size: -
DNA: TGTGCCAGCAGTTTAGGTGGCAGGGAAGGGGTCCAGTACTTC
CDR3: CASSLGGREGVQYF

D: -
J: TRBJ2-1
V: TRBV4-1
size: -
DNA: TGCGCCAGCAGCCAAGTAACGGGGTTAGTACGTGAGCAGTTCTTC
CDR3: CASSQVTGLVREQFF

D: -
J: TRBJ1-2
V: TRBV28
size: few
DNA: TGTGCCAGCAGTAACCGGGGGGGCTATGGCTACACCTTC
CDR3: CASSNRGGYGYTF

D: TRBD1
J: TRBJ1-1
V: TRBV5-1
size: -
DNA: TGCGCCAGCAGCTTCAGGGGGCTGAACACTGAAGCTTTCTTT
CDR3: CASSFRGLNTEAFF

D: TRBD2
J: TRBJ2-1
V: TRBV2
size: few
DNA: TGTGCCAGCGCTCAGCTAGCGGGAGCCAATGAGCAGTTCTTC
CDR3: CASAQLAGANEQFF

D: TRBD2
J: TRBJ2-5
V: TRBV9
size: -
DNA: TGTGCCAGCAGCTTTGGCGGGAGCCGGTCAGAGACCCAGTACTTC
CDR3: CASSFGGSRSETQYF

D: -
J: TRBJ1-5
V: TRBV19
size: -
DNA: TGTGCCAGTAGCACCACAGGGACGGATCAGCCCCAGCATTTT
CDR3: CASSTTGTDQPQHF

D: TRBD2
J: TRBJ2-5
V: TRBV5-1
size: once
DNA: TGCGCCAGCAGCACGGCCGGGACTAACCAAGAGACCCAGTACTTC
CDR3: CASSTAGTNQETQYF

D: TRBD1
J: TRBJ1-2
V: TRBV2
size: -
DNA: TGTGCCAGCAGCGCGGGACAGACCTATGGCTACACCTTC
CDR3: CASSAGQTYGYTF

D: -
J: TRBJ1-6
V: TRBV7-9
size: -
DNA: TGTGCCAGCAGCCGACAGCTTAATTCACCCCTCCACTTT
CDR3: CASSRQLNSPLHF

D: -
J: TRBJ2-3
V: TRBV30
size: -
DNA: TGTGCCTGGATTAGCGTGGGGGCTACGCAGTATTTT
CDR3: CAWISVGATQYF

D: TRBD2
J: TRBJ2-1
V: TRBV4-1
size: -
DNA: TGCGCCAGCAGCCAAAGGGCGGGAGTCTACAATGAGCAGTTCTTC
CDR3: CASSQRAGVYNEQFF